This section outlines one TCR beta chain sequence together with its context. PCR amplification relied on 60 Vbeta primers (plus 13 Jbeta primers). In the study's own analysis: The authors later counted around 80 million unique TCR beta chains, roughly 10 million of them shared. Libraries were prepared by immunoSEQ multiplex PCR; TCRdb keeps only in-frame clonotypes and omits some of them. The DNA was the basis for D and trimming; V, J and clone size are from that table. The table includes 110,000 or so clones, roughly four fifths detected once. Though nominally healthy at sampling, donors likely had unrecorded immune exposures. The CDR3 loop spans 13 amino acids. Trimming stripped 4 bases from V and 9 bases from J, with 13 bases between. CDR1 and CDR2 (germline): LGHNA, YNFKEQ. The data were obtained in a study of cytomegalovirus exposure and HLA in healthy donors. About the research overall: About 80 million unique TCRs from HLA-typed donors made up an early data release.

The receptor's source is a young woman in good health and CMV-seronegative. The genes are TRBV4-2 and TRBJ2-1, with D maybe TRBD2 (7 bases). Sequenced: PBMCs. The CDR3 region is CASSPGGAVEQFF. CDR3 DNA: TGTGCCAGCAGCCCTGGGGGGGCGGTTGAGCAGTTCTTC.